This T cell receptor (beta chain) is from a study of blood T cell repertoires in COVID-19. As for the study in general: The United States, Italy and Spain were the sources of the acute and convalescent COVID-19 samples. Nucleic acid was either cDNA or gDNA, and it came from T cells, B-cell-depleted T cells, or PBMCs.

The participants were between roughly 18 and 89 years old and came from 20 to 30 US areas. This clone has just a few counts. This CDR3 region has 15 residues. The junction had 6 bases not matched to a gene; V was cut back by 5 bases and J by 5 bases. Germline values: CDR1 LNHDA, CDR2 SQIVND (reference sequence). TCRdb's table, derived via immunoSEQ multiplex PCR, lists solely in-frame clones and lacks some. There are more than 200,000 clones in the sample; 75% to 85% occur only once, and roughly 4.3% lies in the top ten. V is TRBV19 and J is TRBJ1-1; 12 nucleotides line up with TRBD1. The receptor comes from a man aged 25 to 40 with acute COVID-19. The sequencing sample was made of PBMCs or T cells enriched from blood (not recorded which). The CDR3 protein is CASSVGQGALTEAFF. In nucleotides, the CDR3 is TGTGCCAGTAGTGTGGGACAGGGGGCTTTGACTGAAGCTTTCTTT.